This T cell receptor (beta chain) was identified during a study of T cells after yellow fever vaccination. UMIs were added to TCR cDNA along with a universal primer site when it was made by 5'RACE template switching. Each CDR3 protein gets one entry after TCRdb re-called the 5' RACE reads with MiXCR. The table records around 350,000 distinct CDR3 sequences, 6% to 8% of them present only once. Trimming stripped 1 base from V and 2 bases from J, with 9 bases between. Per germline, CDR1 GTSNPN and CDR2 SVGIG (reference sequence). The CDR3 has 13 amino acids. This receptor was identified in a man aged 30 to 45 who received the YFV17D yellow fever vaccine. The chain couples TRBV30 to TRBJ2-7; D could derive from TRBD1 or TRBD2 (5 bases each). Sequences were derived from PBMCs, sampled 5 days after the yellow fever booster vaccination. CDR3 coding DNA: TGTGCCTGGAGTGCCCGGGACCCCTACGAGCAGTACTTC. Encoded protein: CAWSARDPYEQYF.